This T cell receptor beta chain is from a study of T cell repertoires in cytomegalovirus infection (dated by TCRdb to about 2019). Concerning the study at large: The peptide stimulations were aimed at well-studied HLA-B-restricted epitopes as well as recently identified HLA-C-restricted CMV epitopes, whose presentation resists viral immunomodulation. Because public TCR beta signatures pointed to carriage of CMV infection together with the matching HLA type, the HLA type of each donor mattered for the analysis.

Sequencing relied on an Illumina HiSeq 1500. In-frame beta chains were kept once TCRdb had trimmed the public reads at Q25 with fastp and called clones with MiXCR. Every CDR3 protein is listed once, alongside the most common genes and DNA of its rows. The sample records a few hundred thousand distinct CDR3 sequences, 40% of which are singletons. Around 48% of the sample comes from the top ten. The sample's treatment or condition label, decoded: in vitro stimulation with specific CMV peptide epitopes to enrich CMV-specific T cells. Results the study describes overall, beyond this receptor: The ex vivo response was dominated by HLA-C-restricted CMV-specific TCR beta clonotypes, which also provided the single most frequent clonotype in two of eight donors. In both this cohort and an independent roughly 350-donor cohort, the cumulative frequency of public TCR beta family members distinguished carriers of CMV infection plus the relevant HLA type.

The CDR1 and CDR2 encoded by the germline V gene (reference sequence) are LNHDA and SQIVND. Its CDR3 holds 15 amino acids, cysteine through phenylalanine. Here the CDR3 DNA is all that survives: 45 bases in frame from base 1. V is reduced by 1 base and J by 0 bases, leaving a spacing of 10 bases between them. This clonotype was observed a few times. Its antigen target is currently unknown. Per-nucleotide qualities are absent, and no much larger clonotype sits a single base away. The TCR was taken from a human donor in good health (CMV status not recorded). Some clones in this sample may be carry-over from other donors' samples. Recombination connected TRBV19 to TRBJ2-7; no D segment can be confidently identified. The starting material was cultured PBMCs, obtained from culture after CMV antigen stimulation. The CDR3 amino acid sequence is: CASSIGGGYSYEQYF. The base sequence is TGTGCCAGTAGTATAGGAGGCGGATACTCCTACGAGCAGTACTTC. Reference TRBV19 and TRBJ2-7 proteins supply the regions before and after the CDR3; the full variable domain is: DGGITQSPKYLFRKEGQNVTLSCEQNLNHDAMYWYRQDPGQGLRLIYYSQIVNDFQKGDIAEGYSVSREKKESFPLTVTSAQKNPTAFYLCASSIGGGYSYEQYFGPGTRLTVT.